A single T cell receptor (beta chain) is shown here with its context. Its antigen is unidentified. This sample was included in a study of regulatory T cells in long-lasting Graves disease. Study-wide results and caveats: Samples came from peripheral blood alone, without thyroid tissue. Persistent Graves' cases showed lower TCR diversity than newly diagnosed cases.

The sample's time point: persistent/refractory GD, antithyroid drugs over 5 years with positive TRAb. PBMC-derived RNA was used for the TCR library. Patients with Graves' disease were diagnosed by American Thyroid Association guidelines. Assembly of TCR beta libraries relied on iRepertoire HTBI primers together with Arm-PCR of CDR3 regions. One entry per CDR3 protein, called by TCRdb with MiXCR from the multiplex PCR reads. This table holds some 470,000 distinct CDR3 sequences, 20% to 25% found once. This sequence was found in a female donor with Graves disease. The source material was peripheral blood mononuclear cells (PBMCs), sampled when the disease was refractory, from a patient treated with antithyroid drugs.

The CDR3 coding sequence is TGTGCCATCAGTGCGGGACAGGGGGCGTCTGGCTACACCTTC. It codes for CAISAGQGASGYTF. The chain uses TRBV10-3 and TRBJ1-2, with 12 bases identical to TRBD1. The CDR3 has 14 residues. Per germline, CDR1 ENHRY and CDR2 SYGVKD. Unmatched junction bases numbered 4, after V lost 4 bases and J lost 7 bases.